These 4 T cell receptor beta chains originate from one sample sequenced in a study of T cell repertoires in cytomegalovirus infection. These receptors' targets are unknown. TCRdb reanalysed the reads using MiXCR and keeps one entry per CDR3 protein. This table has approximately 910,000 distinct CDR3 sequences, 25% to 40% appearing once. The source material was cultured CD8+ T cells from PBMCs, sampled from culture after CMV antigen stimulation. The source of these receptors is a human donor in good health (CMV status not recorded). Some clones in this sample may be carry-over from other donors' samples.

In regard to this clonotype: This could be a read error, since a much larger clone is one nucleotide away. V usage is TRBV19 and J usage is TRBJ2-3; D possibly corresponds to TRBD2 (7 bases). Per germline, CDR1 LNHDA and CDR2 SQIVND (reference sequence). With 11 bases removed from V and 2 bases from J, the gap between germline ends came to 20 bases. The CDR3 has 15 amino acids. CDR3 coding DNA: TGTGCCCCCTCGAAGGGGGGGCAATACACAGATACGCAGTATTTT. Translating gives CAPSKGGQYTDTQYF.

This chain uses TRBV27 with TRBJ2-3; 9 bases are a match to TRBD2. Trimming took 2 bases from V and 4 from J; bases not matched to a gene: 13. Per germline, CDR1 MNHEY and CDR2 SMNVEV (reference sequence). This CDR3 region has 18 residues. CDR3 in amino acids: CASSLDVAGGRGADTQYF. Here the CDR3 DNA reads TGTGCCAGCAGTTTAGATGTGGCGGGGGGGCGAGGCGCAGATACGCAGTATTTT.

This clonotype has ten or more counts. The J gene is TRBJ1-1, the V gene TRBV7-3, with D possibly TRBD1 on 5 matching bases. The V gene lost 5 bases and the J gene lost 1 base, with 14 bases spanning the gap. CDR1 and CDR2 (germline): SGHTA, FQGTGA. The CDR3 is 15 residues long. The CDR3 sequence is CASSLGAGGNTEAFF. The CDR3 bases are TGTGCCAGCAGCCTCGGAGCCGGGGGGAACACTGAAGCTTTCTTT. Combining the CDR3 with reference TRBV7-3 and TRBJ1-1 gives the whole variable domain GAGVSQTPSNKVTEKGKYVELRCDPISGHTALYWYRQSLGQGPEFLIYFQGTGAADDSGLPNDRFFAVRPEGSVSTLKIQRTERGDSAVYLCASSLGAGGNTEAFFGQGTRLTVV.

This chain joins TRBV18 and TRBJ1-5; 7 bases line up with TRBD1. V trimming: 6 bases; J trimming: 2 bases; junction bases outside the gene matches: 10. Germline V gives CDR1 KGHSH, CDR2 LQKENI. CDR3 length equals 16 residues. CDR3 protein: CASSPTGTLGNQPQHF. As DNA, the CDR3 is TGTGCCAGCTCTCCGACAGGGACACTCGGCAATCAGCCCCAGCATTTT. Full variable domain (remainder filled in from reference TRBV18 and TRBJ1-5): NAGVMQNPRHLVRRRGQEARLRCSPMKGHSHVYWYRQLPEEGLKFMVYLQKENIIDESGMPKERFSAEFPKEGPSILRIQQVVRGDSAAYFCASSPTGTLGNQPQHFGDGTRLSIL.